The rows below give T cell receptor beta chains drawn from one sample of a study of human T cells and chemical hapten exposure. TCRdb ran MiXCR on the RACE reads and lists one entry per CDR3 protein. The repertoire holds about 360,000 distinct CDR3 sequences, roughly 4.8% seen once, with under 3% in the top ten. Sequenced material: whole blood, taken in connection with sensitization to the hapten diphenylcyclopropenone (DPC). The source is a woman between 45 and 60 years old with alopecia areata. Some clones in this sample may be carry-over from other donors' samples. Both conserved end residues are part of each CDR3. Fields, in order: D gene, clone size, V gene, J gene, CDR3 protein, CDR3 DNA. The D gene is left open where the match is weak. The size of a clone is reported for some rows only, either as once, few or many, or as a class for expanded clones.

-	many	TRBV5-6	TRBJ1-5	CASSLGRGAGAQHF	TGTGCCAGCAGCCTAGGCCGGGGCGCTGGGGCCCAGCATTTT
-	many	TRBV27	TRBJ1-1	CASSAGVSTEAFF	TGTGCCAGCAGTGCGGGAGTTTCAACTGAAGCTTTCTTT
-	many	TRBV3-1	TRBJ1-1	CASSQGGANTEAFF	TGTGCCAGCAGCCAAGGGGGAGCGAACACTGAAGCTTTCTTT
-	few	TRBV13	TRBJ2-4	CASSERQALAKNIQYF	TGTGCCAGCAGCGAGCGACAGGCGCTAGCCAAAAACATTCAGTACTTC
-	-	TRBV5-5	TRBJ2-1	CASSLNLAETFF	TGTGCCAGCAGTTTGAATCTGGCTGAAACGTTCTTC
-	few	TRBV3-1	TRBJ2-3	CASSLKGGASTDTQYF	TGTGCCAGCAGTCTTAAGGGCGGAGCTAGCACAGATACGCAGTATTTT
-	-	TRBV18	TRBJ1-1	CASSHQEGNTEAFF	TGTGCCAGCTCACACCAGGAGGGGAACACTGAAGCTTTCTTT
-	-	TRBV5-5	TRBJ1-1	CASSLGGVRTEAFF	TGTGCCAGCAGCTTGGGGGGCGTACGGACTGAAGCTTTCTTT
-	few	TRBV30	TRBJ1-2	CAWSDGVRGGYTF	TGTGCCTGGAGTGACGGCGTTCGAGGTGGCTACACCTTC
TRBD2	few	TRBV5-4	TRBJ2-1	CASSSASGGAVNEQFF	TGTGCCAGCAGCAGCGCTAGCGGGGGAGCCGTCAATGAGCAGTTCTTC
TRBD1	few	TRBV25-1	TRBJ1-2	CASSGVSGTGDSNYGYTF	TGTGCCAGCAGTGGTGTATCCGGGACAGGGGATAGTAACTATGGCTACACCTTC
-	few	TRBV29-1	TRBJ2-5	CSVDTGQETQYF	TGCAGCGTTGATACGGGGCAAGAGACCCAGTACTTC
-	many	TRBV29-1	TRBJ1-2	CSVDHSSYGYTF	TGCAGCGTTGATCATAGTTCCTATGGCTACACCTTC
-	many	TRBV6-5	TRBJ1-5	CASSPDPGVNQPQHF	TGTGCCAGCAGTCCGGACCCAGGGGTCAATCAGCCCCAGCATTTT
-	-	TRBV5-6	TRBJ1-1	CASSLNGGMNTEAFF	TGTGCCAGCAGCTTAAACGGGGGAATGAACACTGAAGCTTTCTTT
-	many	TRBV12-3/TRBV12-4	TRBJ1-1	CASSRTGSGTEAFF	TGTGCCAGCAGCCGTACAGGGAGTGGCACTGAAGCTTTCTTT
-	few	TRBV10-1	TRBJ2-1	CASSAKTYNEQFF	TGCGCCAGCAGCGCCAAAACATACAATGAGCAGTTCTTC
TRBD1	many	TRBV29-1	TRBJ2-2	CSVEFRGQGELFF	TGCAGCGTTGAGTTCAGGGGGCAAGGGGAGCTGTTTTTT
TRBD2	few	TRBV28	TRBJ2-1	CASSFPTSGGEQFF	TGTGCCAGCAGTTTCCCCACTAGCGGAGGCGAGCAGTTCTTC
TRBD1	-	TRBV20-1	TRBJ2-7	CSARKGQGASEQYF	TGCAGTGCTAGAAAGGGACAGGGGGCGAGCGAGCAGTACTTC
TRBD2	once	TRBV7-2	TRBJ2-7	CASSWLAGGSTGEQYF	TGTGCCAGCAGCTGGCTAGCGGGGGGATCAACAGGGGAGCAGTACTTC
TRBD1	many	TRBV19	TRBJ2-1	CASRNILGQGIYNEQFF	TGTGCCAGTAGAAACATCCTGGGACAGGGGATCTACAATGAGCAGTTCTTC
-	many	TRBV6-1	TRBJ2-5	CASSKWTDQETQYF	TGTGCCAGCAGTAAGTGGACAGATCAAGAGACCCAGTACTTC
TRBD2	-	TRBV29-1	TRBJ2-1	CSSQRGGNEQFF	TGCAGCTCTCAGCGGGGGGGGAATGAGCAGTTCTTC
-	many	TRBV18	TRBJ2-3	CASSGDYTQYF	TGTGCCAGCTCAGGGGATTATACGCAGTATTTT
-	many	TRBV7-8	TRBJ1-5	CASSSREGANQPQHF	TGTGCCAGCAGCTCGAGGGAGGGAGCAAATCAGCCCCAGCATTTT
-	-	TRBV21-1	TRBJ1-2	CASSKGGQAPFGSNGNYGYTF	TGTGCCAGCAGCAAAGGGGGCCAAGCGCCCTTCGGGTCCAACGGAAACTATGGCTACACCTTC
-	many	TRBV16	TRBJ1-5	CASSQSAAQGWVGNQPQHF	TGTGCCAGCAGCCAATCCGCCGCACAAGGATGGGTGGGCAATCAGCCCCAGCATTTT
-	few	TRBV20-1	TRBJ1-5	CSASKGGAGQPQHF	TGCAGTGCTAGTAAGGGGGGCGCCGGTCAGCCCCAGCATTTT
TRBD2	many	TRBV5-1	TRBJ2-4	CASGAGEAKNIQYF	TGCGCCAGCGGAGCGGGAGAGGCCAAAAACATTCAGTACTTC
-	many	TRBV4-2	TRBJ2-7	CASSQADTPGDEQYF	TGTGCCAGCAGCCAAGCGGATACCCCCGGCGACGAGCAGTACTTC
TRBD1	few	TRBV7-2	TRBJ1-4	CASRGGTDNEKLFF	TGTGCCAGCAGGGGAGGGACAGATAATGAAAAACTGTTTTTT
TRBD1	few	TRBV20-1	TRBJ1-1	CSAGRTGQTEAFF	TGCAGTGCGGGACGGACAGGGCAGACTGAAGCTTTCTTT
TRBD2	many	TRBV29-1	TRBJ2-2	CSVVLAGVGSTGELFF	TGCAGCGTTGTCCTAGCGGGAGTGGGAAGCACCGGGGAGCTGTTTTTT
-	-	TRBV12-3/TRBV12-4	TRBJ1-5	CASSLRGTGNQPQHF	TGTGCCAGCAGTTTAAGGGGGACGGGCAATCAGCCCCAGCATTTT
-	many	TRBV28	TRBJ1-2	CASSLYGGYTF	TGTGCCAGCAGTTTATACGGTGGCTACACCTTC
TRBD2	few	TRBV18	TRBJ2-1	CASSREGQGNEQFF	TGTGCCAGCTCGCGGGAGGGCCAAGGAAATGAGCAGTTCTTC
-	-	TRBV27	TRBJ2-6	CASKGDPNSGANVLTF	TGTGCCAGCAAAGGGGACCCTAACTCTGGGGCCAACGTCCTGACTTTC
-	many	TRBV29-1	TRBJ2-7	CSVGLGSAHEQYF	TGCAGCGTGGGGTTAGGTAGCGCCCACGAGCAGTACTTC
-	few	TRBV7-9	TRBJ2-5	CASSPRAPVQETQYF	TGTGCCAGCAGCCCCCGGGCCCCTGTCCAAGAGACCCAGTACTTC
-	-	TRBV29-1	TRBJ2-5	CSVAQVQETQYF	TGCAGCGTTGCGCAGGTCCAAGAGACCCAGTACTTC
-	-	TRBV27	TRBJ1-4	CASSSDRLNEKLFF	TGTGCCAGCAGTTCGGACAGATTGAATGAAAAACTGTTTTTT
TRBD1	-	TRBV24-1	TRBJ2-1	CATSVLGTDANNEQFF	TGTGCCACCAGTGTACTCGGGACAGACGCTAACAATGAGCAGTTCTTC
-	many	TRBV3-1	TRBJ2-5	CASSLTLKETQYF	TGTGCCAGCAGCCTAACCCTGAAAGAGACCCAGTACTTC
-	many	TRBV5-6	TRBJ2-7	CASSLDAWNSYEQYF	TGTGCCAGCAGCTTAGACGCGTGGAACTCCTACGAGCAGTACTTC
TRBD1	few	TRBV29-1	TRBJ1-2	CSVDLKTAPGQKRYGYTF	TGCAGCGTTGACCTGAAGACTGCTCCGGGACAGAAACGATATGGCTACACCTTC
-	few	TRBV9	TRBJ1-3	CASSVDGRDGNTIYF	TGTGCCAGCAGCGTAGATGGCAGGGATGGAAACACCATATATTTT
-	few	TRBV28	TRBJ2-1	CASSLPGLGYNEQFF	TGTGCCAGCAGTTTACCAGGACTGGGGTACAATGAGCAGTTCTTC
TRBD1	few	TRBV7-2	TRBJ2-2	CASSHYRGLAGELFF	TGTGCCAGCAGCCATTACAGGGGTCTAGCCGGGGAGCTGTTTTTT
-	many	TRBV12-3/TRBV12-4	TRBJ1-3	CASSFRGAAGNTIYF	TGTGCCAGCAGTTTTCGAGGGGCGGCAGGAAACACCATATATTTT
TRBD1	many	TRBV13	TRBJ1-1	CASSPQGRTEAFF	TGTGCCAGCAGCCCACAGGGGAGGACTGAAGCTTTCTTT